The 12 T cell receptor beta chains below all came from one sample that was sequenced in a study of neoadjuvant anti-PD-1 for oral cavity cancer. Time point of the sample: after neoadjuvant nivolumab, at surgical resection. Sequencing was performed with immunoSEQ multiplex PCR; in TCRdb, only in-frame clones are kept and a portion is missing. The sample has tens of thousands of clones, around 26% seen once; the top ten hold about 15%. The material was tumor tissue, obtained after nivolumab (anti-PD-1) treatment. These receptors were taken from a person between 40 and 85 years old with oral cavity squamous cell carcinoma.

This clone occurred a few times. The chain is built from TRBV4-1 and TRBJ2-3; perhaps TRBD2 as D (6 bases). Germline V gene lookup returns CDR1 MGHRA and CDR2 YSYEKL. Between the trimmed V and J ends, which lost 5 bases and 6 bases, there was a span of 9 bases. The CDR3 has 12 amino acids. CDR3: CASSYLADTQYF. DNA for the CDR3: TGCGCCAGCAGCTACCTAGCGGATACGCAGTATTTT.

This chain connects TRBV5-1 to TRBJ1-2, with D possibly matching TRBD1 (5 bases). Trimming shortened V by 0 bases and J by 2 bases, and 11 bases separated the two germline ends. In germline, CDR1 is SGHRS, CDR2 YFSETQ. The CDR3 is made up of 15 amino acids. CDR3 residues: CASSLGVGTNYGYTF. The DNA of the CDR3 is TGCGCCAGCAGCTTGGGAGTCGGGACCAACTATGGCTACACCTTC.

The rearrangement links TRBV5-4 to TRBJ1-2; no clear D gene. This CDR3 has 12 amino acids. V lost 0 bases, J lost 7 bases, and 7 bases lay in between. Germline values: CDR1 SGHNT, CDR2 YYREEE (reference sequence). In DNA form, the CDR3 reads TGTGCCAGCAGCTTGGTTGTTGGTGGCTACACCTTC. Its translation: CASSLVVGGYTF.

In this sample, this clone turned up a few times. This rearrangement joins TRBV28 to TRBJ2-1; 10 bases agree with TRBD2. The CDR3 runs to 13 residues. With 10 bases clipped from V and 3 bases from J, the junction kept 3 bases outside the gene matches. The germline gives CDR1 MDHEN, CDR2 SYDVKM. The CDR3 loop is CATASGSYNEQFF. CDR3 bases: TGTGCCACCGCTAGCGGGAGCTACAATGAGCAGTTCTTC.

This clone has only a few counts. J is TRBJ1-5 and V is TRBV27; 7 bases agree with TRBD1. Per the germline V gene, CDR1 is MNHEY and CDR2 is SMNVEV (reference sequence). With V trimmed by 6 bases and J by 5 bases, 7 bases remained unmatched. The CDR3 is 14 amino acids. This CDR3 is CASSQTGFYQPQHF. In nucleotides, the CDR3 is TGTGCCAGCAGCCAGACAGGGTTCTATCAGCCCCAGCATTTT.

The sample holds a few counts of this clone. This chain connects TRBV30 to TRBJ2-1, with D possibly being TRBD1 (6 bases). From germline, CDR1 is GTSNPN and CDR2 SVGIG (reference sequence). V was trimmed by 2 bases and J by 7 bases, leaving 15 bases between them. This CDR3 has 14 residues. CDR3 sequence (DNA): TGTGCCTGGAGTTTAGGGGGAAACGGTAATGAGCAGTTCTTC. Amino acid sequence: CAWSLGGNGNEQFF.

This clone was counted between two and nine times. V is TRBV11-3 and J is TRBJ2-1; TRBD2 agrees at 7 bases. The CDR3 covers 13 residues. The ends lost 1 base at V and 8 bases at J; junction bases unmatched: 2. The germline V gene encodes CDR1 SGHNT and CDR2 YENEEA. The CDR3 coding sequence is TGTGCCAGCAGCTTAGGACTAGCCTATGAGCAGTTCTTC. The encoded protein is CASSLGLAYEQFF.

The chain employs TRBV5-1 and TRBJ2-7; TRBD1 matches at 10 bases. CDR1 and CDR2 from the germline V gene are SGHRS and YFSETQ. The CDR3 has 15 residues. V shed 4 bases, J shed 1 base, and the junction held 5 bases outside the gene matches. The CDR3 sequence: CASSPGTGVSYEQYF. In nucleotides, the CDR3 is TGCGCCAGCAGCCCCGGGACAGGGGTTTCCTACGAGCAGTACTTC.

This clone was picked up one time. V gene TRBV6-4 combines with J gene TRBJ2-2; D possibly corresponds to TRBD1 (6 bases). The length of the CDR3 is 14 residues. V dropped 4 bases and J dropped 4 bases, with 10 bases sitting between them. The V gene's germline CDR1 is MRHNA and CDR2 SNTAGT. In nucleotides, the CDR3 is TGTGCCAGCAGTGCCACAGGGCCCACCGGGGAGCTGTTTTTT. This sequence encodes CASSATGPTGELFF.

This chain links TRBV5-1 with TRBJ2-2; 9 positions agree with TRBD1. CDR1 and CDR2 from the germline V gene are SGHRS and YFSETQ. The CDR3 totals 14 residues. V dropped 5 bases and J dropped 1; count of bases not matched to a gene: 0. The CDR3 DNA sequence: TGCGCCAGCAGGGGACAGGGGAACACCGGGGAGCTGTTTTTT. It specifies CASRGQGNTGELFF. The whole variable domain, filled in from reference TRBV5-1 and TRBJ2-2, reads KAGVTQTPRYLIKTRGQQVTLSCSPISGHRSVSWYQQTPGQGLQFLFEYFSETQRNKGNFPGRFSGRQFSNSRSEMNVSTLELGDSALYLCASRGQGNTGELFFGEGSRLTVL.

This clone was counted a few times. The rearrangement uses TRBV27 and TRBJ2-7; 8 nucleotides line up with TRBD1. The CDR3 is made up of 15 amino acids. After removal of 6 bases from V and 0 bases from J, the junction contained 7 bases not matched to a gene. The germline gives CDR1 MNHEY, CDR2 SMNVEV (reference sequence). Here the CDR3 reads CASSPTGGSSYEQYF. As DNA, the CDR3 is TGTGCCAGCAGCCCTACAGGGGGTTCCTCCTACGAGCAGTACTTC.

Here the CDR3 DNA reads TGTGCCACCAAACAGGGGAACTCCTACGAGCAGTACTTC. Its translation: CATKQGNSYEQYF. The chain is built from TRBV19 and TRBJ2-7; 7 nucleotides align to TRBD1. This CDR3 contains 13 residues. With V trimmed by 10 bases and J by 0 bases, 6 bases remained unmatched. Germline-derived CDR1 and CDR2 are LNHDA and SQIVND (reference sequence).